The clone carrying this TCR beta chain appeared a few times. Its antigen is not known. The PCR made use of 60 Vbeta and 13 Jbeta primers. Using immunoSEQ multiplex PCR, the repertoire was profiled, and TCRdb retains in-frame clones only, with some absent. This table has approximately 190,000 clones, around 87% appearing once. V lost 2 bases and J lost 4, with 11 bases in between. CDR3 length: 14 amino acids. The V gene's germline CDR1 is LNHDA and CDR2 SQIVND (reference sequence). This entry comes from a study of cytomegalovirus exposure and HLA in healthy donors. Background on the study: Among the approximately 400 donors who were genotyped, over 70% fell in the genetic ancestry cluster that is associated with self-reported Caucasian donors.

Study results and caveats: When the data were analyzed later, several of the most significant clusters appeared to be linked to common viral pathogens.

The sample was PBMCs. This sequence joins TRBV19 and TRBJ1-1; D gene unclear. The sequence came from a boy aged 2 to 9 in good health and CMV-seronegative. CDR3 sequence: CASSIYAGGTEAFF. Written as DNA, the CDR3 is TGTGCCAGTAGTATATACGCCGGCGGCACTGAAGCTTTCTTT. Full variable domain (rest looked up from reference TRBV19 and TRBJ1-1): DGGITQSPKYLFRKEGQNVTLSCEQNLNHDAMYWYRQDPGQGLRLIYYSQIVNDFQKGDIAEGYSVSREKKESFPLTVTSAQKNPTAFYLCASSIYAGGTEAFFGQGTRLTVV.